This record looks at one TCR beta chain sequence and its context. Germline assignment: CDR1 LGHNT and CDR2 FRNRAP. Trimming took off 7 bases at V and 9 bases at J, with 10 bases between the two ends. CDR3 size: 11 residues. This entry is derived from a study of OX40 agonist ivuxolimab in advanced cancers. As for the study in general: Administration of intravenous ivuxolimab to patients occurred every 2 weeks at 0.01 to 10 mg/kg. Participants averaged about 60 years of age (range about 23 to 90) and were approximately 81% male.

Clones were read by immunoSEQ multiplex PCR, and TCRdb kept only the in-frame ones, dropping some. The sample has about 41,000 clones; approximately 89% are singletons. This chain links TRBV12-5 with TRBJ2-1, with no clear D. This clonotype originated in an adult with an advanced solid tumor such as melanoma, head and neck, liver or kidney cancer. The sample in question was CD4+ or CD8+ T cells sorted from blood, obtained in a trial of the OX40 agonist ivuxolimab. This CDR3 reads CASALEREQFF. The DNA for the CDR3 is TGTGCTAGTGCCCTGGAGCGTGAGCAGTTCTTC.